The 7 T cell receptor beta chains given below trace back to one sample, sequenced in a study of T-cell memory formation after mild COVID-19. TCRdb called the 5' RACE reads again in MiXCR, with one record for every CDR3 protein. The table includes approximately 290,000 distinct CDR3 sequences, about 16% detected once. The sample comprised PBMCs or a T cell subset sorted from them (not recorded which). The source is a man aged 18-30 years who had mild COVID-19 (a few samples of this study predate the infection). Cell type and time point are not known.

The genes are TRBV30 and TRBJ2-7; tentatively, D is TRBD1 or TRBD2 (5 bases each). CDR3 size: 16 residues. V gave up 2 bases and J gave up 1 base, with 18 bases separating them. Germline CDR1 and CDR2: GTSNPN and SVGIG (reference sequence). The CDR3 DNA follows: TGTGCCTGGAGTTTACCCAGGGACGTTGGGTCCTACGAGCAGTACTTC. It translates to CAWSLPRDVGSYEQYF.

Ten or more counts support this clonotype. This chain connects TRBV18 to TRBJ2-7; D is perhaps TRBD2 (7 bases). V was clipped by 2 bases and J by 5 bases, with 19 bases between them. Per the germline V gene, CDR1 is KGHSH and CDR2 is LQKENI. The CDR3 contains 16 residues. CDR3 loop: CASSPGVGRGGDEQYF. The CDR3 DNA is TGTGCCAGCTCACCAGGTGTCGGAAGGGGGGGAGACGAGCAGTACTTC.

This clonotype has a count of ten or more. The chain has TRBV11-1 and TRBJ2-1; D is undetermined. The germline V and J ends were trimmed by 2 bases and 4 bases, with 18 bases remaining between them. CDR3 length equals 17 residues. CDR1 and CDR2 (germline): SGHAT, FQDESV (reference sequence). CDR3 coding DNA: TGTGCCAGCAGCTTATCACCATCCGCGGCTTTATACAATGAGCAGTTCTTC. It yields the protein CASSLSPSAALYNEQFF.

The rearrangement links TRBV7-2 to TRBJ1-6; no reliable D call. The V and J ends lost 2 bases and 0 bases respectively, with 8 bases between them. The CDR3 spans 16 residues. Germline V CDR1 and CDR2: SGHTA, FQGNSA. The CDR3 spells CASSLRESSYNSPLHF. CDR3 nucleotides: TGTGCCAGCAGCTTAAGGGAGAGCTCCTATAATTCACCCCTCCACTTT.

In its sample, this clonotype was seen a few times. This chain links TRBV15 with TRBJ2-3; possible D gene TRBD2, 6 bases. Germline lookup yields CDR1 LNHNV and CDR2 YYDKDF (reference sequence). Trimming left V 0 bases short and J 2 bases short, with 12 bases between. The CDR3 spans 16 residues. In nucleotides, the CDR3 is TGTGCCACCAGCAGAGAGAAGCGGGTGAACACAGATACGCAGTATTTT. It specifies CATSREKRVNTDTQYF. Based on the CDR3 plus reference TRBV15 and TRBJ2-3, the full variable domain is DAMVIQNPRYQVTQFGKPVTLSCSQTLNHNVMYWYQQKSSQAPKLLFHYYDKDFNNEADTPDNFQSRRPNTSFCFLDIRSPGLGDTAMYLCATSREKRVNTDTQYFGPGTRLTVL.

The sample holds a few counts of this clonotype. The V and J genes are TRBV15 and TRBJ2-4; 12 positions agree with TRBD1. The V segment lost 0 bases and the J segment 9 bases; nucleotides outside the gene matches: 6. There are 16 residues in the CDR3. Germline CDR1 and CDR2: LNHNV and YYDKDF (reference sequence). Here the CDR3 reads CATSRDSGTGGVIQYF. CDR3 coding DNA: TGTGCCACCAGCAGAGATTCGGGGACAGGGGGCGTCATTCAGTACTTC.

The rearrangement joins TRBV7-8 to TRBJ2-1, with TRBD2 identical over 12 bases. Per germline, CDR1 SGHVS and CDR2 FQNEAQ. V was clipped by 3 bases and J by 0 bases; unmatched bases: 3. The length of the CDR3 is 17 residues. CDR3 coding DNA: TGTGCCAGCAGCTTCGGACTAGCGGGGAGCTCCTACAATGAGCAGTTCTTC. Translated, it gives CASSFGLAGSSYNEQFF.